Reported below is one TCR beta chain. Each CDR3 protein is one row after TCRdb ran MiXCR on the 5' RACE reads. The sample lists around 450,000 distinct CDR3 sequences; 13% to 15% were seen once. This record comes from a study of identical twins. Between the trimmed V and J ends, which lost 5 bases and 0 bases, there was a span of 11 bases. The CDR3 is made up of 15 amino acids. These data also featured in a second study, about yellow fever vaccine responses in identical twins.

The chain recombines TRBV12-3 or TRBV12-4 with TRBJ1-5, with a tentative D call TRBD1 (6 bases). Material: CD4+ T cells sorted from blood. The receptor comes from a woman younger than 30 in good health. CDR3: CASSPDRNSNQPQHF. CDR3 nucleotides: TGTGCCAGCAGTCCCGACAGGAATAGCAATCAGCCCCAGCATTTT.